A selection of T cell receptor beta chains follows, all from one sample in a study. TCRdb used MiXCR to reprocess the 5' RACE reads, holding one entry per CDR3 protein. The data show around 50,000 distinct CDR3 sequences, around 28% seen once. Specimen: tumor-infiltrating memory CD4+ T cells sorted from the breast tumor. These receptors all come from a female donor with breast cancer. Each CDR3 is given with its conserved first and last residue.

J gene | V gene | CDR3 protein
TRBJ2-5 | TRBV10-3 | CAISEKAAAQETQYF
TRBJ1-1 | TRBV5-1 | CASSSQGVSTEAFF
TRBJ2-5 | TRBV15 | CATGPRAQETQYF
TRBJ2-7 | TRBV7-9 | CASSSTQGGHEQYF
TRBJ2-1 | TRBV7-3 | CASSSSASINEQFF
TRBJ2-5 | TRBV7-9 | CASSSRASGQETQYF
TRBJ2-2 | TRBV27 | CASSQRLAGVTVDTGELFF
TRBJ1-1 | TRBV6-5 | CASNSHTGRSTEAFF
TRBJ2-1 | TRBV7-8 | CASSFPAIVGNEQFF
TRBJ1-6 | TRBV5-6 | CASSRRMAVPTF
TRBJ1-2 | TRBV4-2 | CASSQGYRGVDIYGYTF